The T cell receptor (beta chain) described here comes from a study of cytomegalovirus exposure and HLA in healthy donors. This clone was counted once. This CDR3 spans 16 amino acids. Germline V gene sequence: CDR1 SQVTM, CDR2 ANQGSEA. Germline trimming cut 6 bases from V and 0 bases from J; bases unmatched to any gene: 13. The PCR contained 60 Vbeta and 13 Jbeta primers. Assay: immunoSEQ multiplex PCR; the TCRdb copy retains only in-frame clones and omits some. The sample contains more than 150,000 clones, 87% of which appear only once. The receptor's source is a girl less than two years old in good health and CMV-seronegative. Sequencing was carried out using PBMCs. This chain connects TRBV29-1 to TRBJ1-1; 7 nucleotides line up with TRBD1. The CDR3 loop reads CSVTGAKILMNTEAFF. CDR3 nucleotide sequence: TGCAGCGTAACAGGGGCGAAAATACTCATGAACACTGAAGCTTTCTTT.